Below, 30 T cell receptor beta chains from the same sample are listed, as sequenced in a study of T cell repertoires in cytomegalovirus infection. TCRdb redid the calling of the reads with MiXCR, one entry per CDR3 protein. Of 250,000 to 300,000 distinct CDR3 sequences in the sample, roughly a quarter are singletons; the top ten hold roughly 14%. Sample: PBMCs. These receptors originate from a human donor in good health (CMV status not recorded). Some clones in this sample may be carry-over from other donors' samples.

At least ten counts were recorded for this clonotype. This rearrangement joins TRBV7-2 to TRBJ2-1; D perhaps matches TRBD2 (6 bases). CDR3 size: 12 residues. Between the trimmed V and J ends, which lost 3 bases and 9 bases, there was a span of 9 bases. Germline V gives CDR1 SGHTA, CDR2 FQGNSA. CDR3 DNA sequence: TGTGCCAGCAGCTTGGGGGGACGTGAGCAGTTCTTC. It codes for CASSLGGREQFF.

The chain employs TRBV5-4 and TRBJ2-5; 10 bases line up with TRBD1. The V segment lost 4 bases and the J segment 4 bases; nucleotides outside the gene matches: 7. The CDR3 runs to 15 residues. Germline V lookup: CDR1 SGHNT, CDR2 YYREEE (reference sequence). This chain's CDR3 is CASSTRQGAGETQYF. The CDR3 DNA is TGTGCCAGCAGCACCAGACAGGGGGCGGGAGAGACCCAGTACTTC.

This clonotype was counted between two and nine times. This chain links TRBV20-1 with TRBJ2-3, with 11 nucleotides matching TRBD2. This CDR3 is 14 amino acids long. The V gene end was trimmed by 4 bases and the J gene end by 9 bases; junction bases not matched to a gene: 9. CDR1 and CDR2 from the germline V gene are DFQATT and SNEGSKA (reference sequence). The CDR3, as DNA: TGCAGTGCTACGGGACTAGCGGCCCTTGAGACGCAGTATTTT. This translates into CSATGLAALETQYF.

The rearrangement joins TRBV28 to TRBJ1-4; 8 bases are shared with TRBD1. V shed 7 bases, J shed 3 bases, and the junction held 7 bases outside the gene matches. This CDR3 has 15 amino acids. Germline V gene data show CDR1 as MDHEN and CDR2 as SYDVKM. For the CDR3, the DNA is TGTGCCAGCAACCTGAGGACAGGGCCTAATGAAAAACTGTTTTTT. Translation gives CASNLRTGPNEKLFF.

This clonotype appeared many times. The CDR3 spells CASSRTGTLYTDTQYF. For the CDR3, the DNA is TGTGCCAGCAGCAGAACCGGGACTCTTTACACAGATACGCAGTATTTT. The rearrangement uses TRBV7-2 and TRBJ2-3; D may be TRBD2 (6 bases). CDR1 and CDR2 (germline): SGHTA, FQGNSA. V was pared by 5 bases and J by 2 bases, with 17 bases between. The CDR3 loop spans 16 amino acids.

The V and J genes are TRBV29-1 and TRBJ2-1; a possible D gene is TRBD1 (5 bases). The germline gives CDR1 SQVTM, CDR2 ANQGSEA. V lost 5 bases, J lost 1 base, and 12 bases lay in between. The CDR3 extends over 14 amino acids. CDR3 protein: CSVLQERSYNEQFF. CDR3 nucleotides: TGCAGCGTTCTACAGGAGAGGTCCTACAATGAGCAGTTCTTC.

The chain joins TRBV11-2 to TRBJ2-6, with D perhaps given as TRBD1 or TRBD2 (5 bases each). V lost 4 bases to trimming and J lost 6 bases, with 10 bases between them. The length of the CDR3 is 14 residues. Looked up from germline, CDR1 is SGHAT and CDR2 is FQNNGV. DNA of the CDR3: TGTGCCAGCAGCTGGGGGTTCCAGGCCAACGTCCTGACTTTC. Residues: CASSWGFQANVLTF. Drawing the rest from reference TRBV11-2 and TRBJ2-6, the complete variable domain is EAGVAQSPRYKIIEKRQSVAFWCNPISGHATLYWYQQILGQGPKLLIQFQNNGVVDDSQLPKDRFSAERLKGVDSTLKIQPAKLEDSAVYLCASSWGFQANVLTFGAGSRLTVL.

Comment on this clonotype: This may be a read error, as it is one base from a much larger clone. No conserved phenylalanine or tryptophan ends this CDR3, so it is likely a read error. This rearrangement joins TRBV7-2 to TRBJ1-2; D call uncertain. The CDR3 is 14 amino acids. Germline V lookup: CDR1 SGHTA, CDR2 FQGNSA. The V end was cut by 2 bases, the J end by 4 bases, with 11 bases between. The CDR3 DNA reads TGTGCCAGCAGCTTACCTAGGGATGGCTATGGCTACACCGTC. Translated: CASSLPRDGYGYTV.

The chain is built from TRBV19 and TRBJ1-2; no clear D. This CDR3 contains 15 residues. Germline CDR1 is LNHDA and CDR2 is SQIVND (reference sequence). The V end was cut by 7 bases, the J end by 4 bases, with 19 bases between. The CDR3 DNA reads TGTGCCAGTACCGCTTCGGCCGGGGAGAGCTATGGCTACACCTTC. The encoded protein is CASTASAGESYGYTF.

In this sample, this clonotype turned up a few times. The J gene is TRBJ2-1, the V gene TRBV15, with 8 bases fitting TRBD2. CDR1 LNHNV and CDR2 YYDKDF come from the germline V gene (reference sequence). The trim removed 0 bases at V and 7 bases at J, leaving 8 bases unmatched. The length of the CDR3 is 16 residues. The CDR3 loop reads CATSRDDGRARNEQFF. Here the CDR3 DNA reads TGTGCCACCAGCAGAGATGACGGGAGGGCAAGAAATGAGCAGTTCTTC.

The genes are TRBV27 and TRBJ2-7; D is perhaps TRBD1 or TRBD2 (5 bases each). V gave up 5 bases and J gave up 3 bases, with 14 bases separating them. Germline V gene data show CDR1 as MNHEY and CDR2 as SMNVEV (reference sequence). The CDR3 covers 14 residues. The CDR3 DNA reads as TGTGCCAGCAGTGCCCGGGGCGGCTACTACGAGCAGTACTTC. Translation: CASSARGGYYEQYF.

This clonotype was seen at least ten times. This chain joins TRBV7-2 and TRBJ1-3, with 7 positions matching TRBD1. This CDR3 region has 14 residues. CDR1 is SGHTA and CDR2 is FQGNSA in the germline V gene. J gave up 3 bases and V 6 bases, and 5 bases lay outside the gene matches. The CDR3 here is CASSPQGYGNTIYF. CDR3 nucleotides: TGTGCCAGCAGTCCACAGGGGTATGGAAACACCATATATTTT.

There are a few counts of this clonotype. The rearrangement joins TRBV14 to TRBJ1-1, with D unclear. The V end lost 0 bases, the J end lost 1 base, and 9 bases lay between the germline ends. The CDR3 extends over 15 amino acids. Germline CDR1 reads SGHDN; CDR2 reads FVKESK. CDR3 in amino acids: CASSQDLLPNTEAFF. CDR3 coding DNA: TGTGCCAGCAGCCAAGATCTTTTACCGAACACTGAAGCTTTCTTT.

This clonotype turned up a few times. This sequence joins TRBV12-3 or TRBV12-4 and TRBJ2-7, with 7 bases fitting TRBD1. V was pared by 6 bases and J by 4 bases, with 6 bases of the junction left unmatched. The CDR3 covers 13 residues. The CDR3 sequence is CASRKQGTYEQYF. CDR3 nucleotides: TGTGCCAGCAGGAAACAGGGGACGTACGAGCAGTACTTC.

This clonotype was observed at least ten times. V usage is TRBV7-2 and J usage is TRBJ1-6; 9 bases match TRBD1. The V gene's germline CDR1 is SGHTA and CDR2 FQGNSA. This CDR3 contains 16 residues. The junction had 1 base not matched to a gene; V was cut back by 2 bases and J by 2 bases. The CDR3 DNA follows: TGTGCCAGCAGCTTAAGACAGGGGGCCTATAATTCACCCCTCCACTTT. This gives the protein CASSLRQGAYNSPLHF.

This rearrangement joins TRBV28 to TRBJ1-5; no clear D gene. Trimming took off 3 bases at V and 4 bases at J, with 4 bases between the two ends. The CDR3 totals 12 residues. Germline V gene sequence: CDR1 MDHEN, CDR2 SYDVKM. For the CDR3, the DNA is TGTGCCAGCAGTTTCGAAAATCAGCCCCAGCATTTT. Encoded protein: CASSFENQPQHF.

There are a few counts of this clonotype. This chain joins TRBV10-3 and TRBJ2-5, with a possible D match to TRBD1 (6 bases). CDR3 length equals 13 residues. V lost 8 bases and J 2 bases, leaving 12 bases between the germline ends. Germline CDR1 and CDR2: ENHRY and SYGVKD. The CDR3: CAIGTGYQETQYF. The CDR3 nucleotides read TGTGCCATCGGAACAGGGTATCAAGAGACCCAGTACTTC.

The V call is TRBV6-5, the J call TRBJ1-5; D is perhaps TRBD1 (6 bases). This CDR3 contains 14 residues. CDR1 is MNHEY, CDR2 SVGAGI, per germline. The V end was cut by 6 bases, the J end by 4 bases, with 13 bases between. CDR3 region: CASRSGTPNQPQHF. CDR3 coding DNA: TGTGCCAGCAGGTCCGGGACACCTAATCAGCCCCAGCATTTT.

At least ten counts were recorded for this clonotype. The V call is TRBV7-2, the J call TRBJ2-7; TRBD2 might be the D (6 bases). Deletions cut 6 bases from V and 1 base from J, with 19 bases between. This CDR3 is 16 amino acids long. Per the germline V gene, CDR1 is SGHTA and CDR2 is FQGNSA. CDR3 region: CASSPFSGTGSYEQYF. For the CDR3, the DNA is TGTGCCAGCAGTCCCTTTTCCGGGACTGGGTCCTACGAGCAGTACTTC.

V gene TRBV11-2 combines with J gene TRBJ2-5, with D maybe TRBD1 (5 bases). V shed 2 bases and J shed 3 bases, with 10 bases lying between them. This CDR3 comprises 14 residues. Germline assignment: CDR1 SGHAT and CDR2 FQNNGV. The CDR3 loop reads CASSLMTDEETQYF. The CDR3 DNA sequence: TGTGCCAGCAGCTTAATGACAGACGAAGAGACCCAGTACTTC.

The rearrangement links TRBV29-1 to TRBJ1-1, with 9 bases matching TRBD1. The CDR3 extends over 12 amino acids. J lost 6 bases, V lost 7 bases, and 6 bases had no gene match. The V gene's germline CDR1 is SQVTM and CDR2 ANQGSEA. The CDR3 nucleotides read TGCAGCGCAGAACGGGACAGGGCTGAAGCTTTCTTT. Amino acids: CSAERDRAEAFF.

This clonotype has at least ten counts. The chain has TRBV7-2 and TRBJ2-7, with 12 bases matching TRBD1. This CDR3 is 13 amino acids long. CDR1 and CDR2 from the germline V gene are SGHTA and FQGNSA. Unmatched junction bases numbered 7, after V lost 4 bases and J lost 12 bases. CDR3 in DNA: TGTGCCAGCAGCTCGGCCGGGACAGGGGGCCTGTACTTC. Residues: CASSSAGTGGLYF. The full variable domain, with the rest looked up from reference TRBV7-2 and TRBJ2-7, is GAGVSQSPSNKVTEKGKDVELRCDPISGHTALYWYRQSLGQGLEFLIYFQGNSAPDKSGLPSDRFSAERTGGSVSTLTIQRTQQEDSAVYLCASSSAGTGGLYFGPGTRLTVT.

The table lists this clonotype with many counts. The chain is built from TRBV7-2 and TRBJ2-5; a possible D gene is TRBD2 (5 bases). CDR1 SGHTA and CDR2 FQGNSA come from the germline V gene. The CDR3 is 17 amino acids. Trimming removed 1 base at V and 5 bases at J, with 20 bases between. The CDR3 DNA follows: TGTGCCAGCAGCTTAGTAGGAGGTCCGCGGGTTGGGGAGACCCAGTACTTC. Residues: CASSLVGGPRVGETQYF.

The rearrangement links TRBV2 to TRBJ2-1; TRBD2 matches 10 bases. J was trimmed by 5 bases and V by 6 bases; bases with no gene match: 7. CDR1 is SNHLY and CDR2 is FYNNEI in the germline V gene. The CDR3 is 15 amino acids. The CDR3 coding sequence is TGTGCCAGCAGACAGCGGGGGGGCCTAAACAATGAGCAGTTCTTC. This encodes CASRQRGGLNNEQFF.

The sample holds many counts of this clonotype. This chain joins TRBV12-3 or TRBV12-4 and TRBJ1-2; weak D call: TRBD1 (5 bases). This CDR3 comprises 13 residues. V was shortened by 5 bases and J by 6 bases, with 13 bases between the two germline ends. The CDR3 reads CASSRGEKDGYTF. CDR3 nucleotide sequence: TGTGCCAGCAGTCGAGGGGAGAAAGATGGCTACACCTTC.

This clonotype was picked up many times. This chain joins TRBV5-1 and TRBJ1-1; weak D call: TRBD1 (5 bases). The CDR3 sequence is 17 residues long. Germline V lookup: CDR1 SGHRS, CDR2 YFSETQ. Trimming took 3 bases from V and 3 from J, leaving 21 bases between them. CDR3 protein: CASSSANPLGAHTEAFF. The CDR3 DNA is TGCGCCAGCAGCTCGGCAAACCCTCTCGGGGCCCACACTGAAGCTTTCTTT.

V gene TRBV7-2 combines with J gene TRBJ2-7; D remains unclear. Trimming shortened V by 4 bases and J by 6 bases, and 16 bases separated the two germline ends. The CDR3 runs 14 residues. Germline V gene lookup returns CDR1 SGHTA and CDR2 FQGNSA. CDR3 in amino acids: CASSSVGVDLEQYF. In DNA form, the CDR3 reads TGTGCCAGCAGCTCGGTGGGCGTAGATCTCGAGCAGTACTTC.

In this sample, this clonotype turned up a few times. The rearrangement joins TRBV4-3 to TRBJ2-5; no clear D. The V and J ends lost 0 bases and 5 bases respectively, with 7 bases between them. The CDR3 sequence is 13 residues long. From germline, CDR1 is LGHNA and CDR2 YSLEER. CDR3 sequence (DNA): TGCGCCAGCAGCCAAGATAAGTGGGAGACCCAGTACTTC. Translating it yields CASSQDKWETQYF.

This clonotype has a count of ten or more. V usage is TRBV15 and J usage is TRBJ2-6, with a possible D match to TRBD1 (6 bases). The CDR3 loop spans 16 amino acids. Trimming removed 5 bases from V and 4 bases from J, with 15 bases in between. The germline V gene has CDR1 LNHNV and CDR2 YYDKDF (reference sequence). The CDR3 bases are TGTGCCACCAGCGGAACCACAGGGTCGGGGGCCAACGTCCTGACTTTC. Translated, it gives CATSGTTGSGANVLTF.

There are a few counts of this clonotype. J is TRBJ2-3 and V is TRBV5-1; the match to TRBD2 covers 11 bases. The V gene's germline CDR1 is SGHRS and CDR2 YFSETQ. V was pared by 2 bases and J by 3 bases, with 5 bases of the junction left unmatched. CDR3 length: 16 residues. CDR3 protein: CASSFLAGGSTDTQYF. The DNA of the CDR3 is TGCGCCAGCAGCTTTCTAGCGGGAGGCTCAACAGATACGCAGTATTTT. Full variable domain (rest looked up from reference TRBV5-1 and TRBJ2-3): KAGVTQTPRYLIKTRGQQVTLSCSPISGHRSVSWYQQTPGQGLQFLFEYFSETQRNKGNFPGRFSGRQFSNSRSEMNVSTLELGDSALYLCASSFLAGGSTDTQYFGPGTRLTVL.